The source of this T cell receptor beta chain is a study of shared clonotypes between healthy human individuals (dated by TCRdb to about 2020). Regarding the complete study: A couple of women and a few men aged 18 to 49 years were included in the cohort. For each donor, CD4 naive and CD4 memory were each given three plates, CD8 naive was given two plates, and CD8 memory was given one plate. To estimate repertoire size and how much clonotype sharing occurs between individuals, the study deeply sequenced the blood TCR repertoires of five healthy adults. To increase sequencing depth and limit assay-specific biases, different laboratories used diverse techniques to prepare libraries and sequence TCR repertoires. Per donor, leukapheresis produced somewhere between about 0.8 and 9.5 billion PBMCs.

Paper-wide results and their limitations: Pairwise subsampling led to the expectation that sequencing depth would affect the degree of clonotype sharing among donors. Because the study included a small number of donors, the genetic and exposure-history diversity represented was limited. Approximately 4.8% of naive CD4, roughly 3.6% of naive CD8, roughly 2.4% of memory CD4, and 0.35% to 0.4% of memory CD8 clonotypes were shared across several donors. Estimated clonotype richness was generally larger for naive than for memory subsets. Higher generation probabilities were observed for clonotypes shared by all four sorted-subset donors than for non-shared clonotypes. Only blood was sampled, and tissue TCR repertoires likely differ from those in blood. Incomplete sequencing was indicated by rarefaction of sorted-subset datasets, despite the large sequencing depth.

The CDR3 contains 17 residues, cysteine and phenylalanine counted. Only CDR3 DNA is held: 51 bases, read in frame from base 1. Trimming accounts for 4 bases at V and 1 base at J, while the number of junction bases matched to no gene is 12. CDR1 and CDR2 were assigned from the germline V gene (reference sequence) as GTSNPN and SVGIG. A note on this clone: There is no known antigen for this receptor. Base qualities were left out, and no much larger clone turns up one base away.

Using the deep immunoSEQ assay, TCR CDR3 regions were amplified from genomic DNA by multiplex PCR. Extracted genomic DNA from each cell subset was distributed evenly across all wells of several immunoSEQ 96-well plates, and each plate was treated as a replicate. For sorted subsets, around 0.2 ug of genomic DNA, equivalent to tens of thousands of T cell genomes, went into each replicate PCR. The purified libraries were quantified using a Qubit 3.0 fluorometer, sized with a Bioanalyzer 2100, and then quantified again using the KAPA Library Quantification kit. Each immunoSEQ 96-well plate was sequenced on its own single-read 150-cycle Illumina NextSeq 550 flow cell. In the authors' own workflow: Because the immunoSEQ output included only junctional sequences and no quality scores, the filtering could not be the same as the filtering used for full-length reads. Sequences were annotated with PyIR, a Python wrapper for IgBLAST v1.9, using IMGT germline references to assign V/J genes and CDR3. Any read was removed if the V/J assignment was weak (E-value above 1e-6), the CDR3 was missing, or the read contained stop codons, out-of-frame junctions, or ambiguous translated residues. A V3J clonotype was defined by an identical inferred V gene, J gene, and CDR3 amino acid sequence. Percentage overlap between repertoires was computed as shared unique clonotypes divided by the size of the smaller repertoire. Richness of each repertoire was evaluated using RTK rarefaction, the Chao1 estimator, and Recon v2.1 estimates of unobserved clonotypes. Generation probabilities were computed with OLGA for all TCRbeta clonotypes obtained by the gDNA method from several donors. In TCRdb, the immuneACCESS table is reduced to in-frame sequences with V and J assigned. These tables do not hold every clone; where another copy was compared, an unresolved V gene accounts for under half, and the others remain unexplained. V and J calls and clone size follow that table, whereas D and trimming were derived from the DNA. The sample has 2.5 million or so clones on record, about 92% of them singletons. The ten largest clonotypes hold roughly 0.14% of the sample.

The donors were healthy, HIV-negative adults who had no recently reported acute infections or vaccinations. All donors were Caucasian adults living in Nashville, Tennessee, USA. CD4+ T cells were enriched through magnetic negative selection, after which naive cells were positively selected on CD45RA and the remaining negative fraction served as the memory subset. After blood collection by leukapheresis, PBMCs were isolated using Ficoll-Histopaque density gradient centrifugation and then cryopreserved in the vapor phase of liquid nitrogen. Analytical flow cytometry was used to check the purity and quantity of each magnetically sorted T cell population. From each sorted fraction, genomic DNA was isolated and quantified by UV absorbance on a Nanodrop 2000c.

The origin of this receptor is a young man in good health. The chain is encoded by TRBV30 joined to TRBJ2-4; the junction holds 8 bases that match TRBD2. Sequencing used naive CD4+ T cells sorted from blood. What this sample's cell subset or site label stands for: CD45RA+ positively selected. The CDR3 loop reads CAWNTPTGGAAKNIQYF. In nucleotide form, the sequence is TGTGCCTGGAACACTCCAACGGGGGGGGCTGCCAAAAACATTCAGTACTTC.